The present TCR beta chain was sequenced within a study of Ad26.COV2.S vaccination and SARS-CoV-2 variants. Study-level results: For non-spike TCRs, breadth in vaccine recipients resembled that in placebo recipients. People who got the vaccine had more spike-specific TCR breadth than people who got placebo. The TCR breadth and depth analyses may have understated or missed part of the total T cell responses.

Remarks on this clone: Antigen specificity is unknown.

Documented treatment: over 15 received Ad26.COV2.S at low or high dose, single or two shots; several received placebo; per-sample allocation not given. Material that was analyzed had been drawn on day 63 after the first vaccine or placebo injection. Boston provided a donor who was an adult aged 18-55 years. The table came from immunoSEQ multiplex PCR; TCRdb's copy has only in-frame clones and leaves some out. The sample lists roughly 320,000 clones; approximately 86% were seen once. Germline V gene lookup returns CDR1 LNHDA and CDR2 SQIVND (reference sequence). The length of the CDR3 is 16 residues. The V and J ends lost 0 bases and 2 bases respectively, with 11 bases between them.

The chain links TRBV19 to TRBJ1-5; D is possibly TRBD1 (5 bases). The clonotype originates from a person aged 18 to 59 who received the Ad26.COV2.S COVID-19 vaccine or a placebo. The sample was peripheral blood, taken in a trial of Ad26.COV2.S vaccine versus placebo. CDR3 loop: CASSIDSGYGNQPQHF. The CDR3, as DNA: TGTGCCAGTAGTATAGATTCAGGGTATGGCAATCAGCCCCAGCATTTT.